Included here is one T cell receptor beta chain sequence, with context. Antigen specificity is unknown. This specimen belongs to a study of shared clonotypes between healthy human individuals. Broader study findings: Tissues were not sampled, only blood, and their repertoires likely differ. For sorted subsets, rarefaction showed incomplete sequencing despite large depth.

Running of the assay took place at deep level. Repertoires were generated with immunoSEQ multiplex PCR, while TCRdb's copy carries only in-frame clones and drops some. The table has about 1 million clones, roughly 70% seen once. Germline V gene lookup returns CDR1 SGHRS and CDR2 YFSETQ. The germline V and J ends were trimmed by 4 bases and 5 bases, with 21 bases remaining between them. The CDR3 loop spans 16 amino acids. Within Nashville, Tennessee resided all donors, each a Caucasian adult. V gene TRBV5-1 combines with J gene TRBJ2-5, with a tentative D call TRBD2 (7 bases). What was sequenced was memory CD4+ T cells sorted from blood. Indicated subset: CD45RA-negative fraction. The origin of this receptor is a man younger than 35 in good health. CDR3 nucleotide sequence: TGCGCCAGCAGCGGTGGAGTAGGCGGGGGCCGGGAGACCCAGTACTTC. The encoded protein is CASSGGVGGGRETQYF.